These 5 T cell receptor beta chains were all obtained from the same sample, sequenced in a study of vaccination and CD4 T cells after COVID-19. Sequencing of the DNA from cultured CD4+ T cells was carried out with the Oncomine TCR Beta short-read assay. TCRdb re-called the PCR reads with MiXCR, one entry per CDR3 protein. The table has about 11,000 distinct CDR3 sequences, around 40% seen once. These receptors have no identified antigens. Indicated treatment: approximately nine-day PBMC culture with coronavirus spike peptide pools or control peptides (ViraFEST assay). Sequenced: CD4+ T cells from blood, cultured in vitro. The receptors derive from a human donor who had recovered from COVID-19.

The chain is built from TRBV15 and TRBJ2-6; D is possibly TRBD2 (7 bases). The length of the CDR3 is 23 residues. V lost 1 base to trimming and J lost 1 base, with 29 bases between them. CDR1 and CDR2 (germline): LNHNV, YYDKDF (reference sequence). The CDR3 reads CATSRAPVSSAGATISGANVLTF. The CDR3 DNA is TGTGCCACCAGCAGAGCGCCCGTCAGTAGCGCGGGGGCCACGATATCTGGGGCCAACGTCCTGACTTTC.

The sample holds a few counts of this clonotype. CDR3 coding DNA: TGTGCCAGCAGTGGGGAAGCGGGGGCAACCTACGAGCAGTACTTC. Its translation is CASSGEAGATYEQYF. The chain carries TRBV2 and TRBJ2-7; the match to TRBD2 covers 8 bases. This CDR3 has 15 amino acids. Germline assignment: CDR1 SNHLY and CDR2 FYNNEI. J gave up 2 bases and V 4 bases, and 7 bases lay outside the gene matches.

The rearrangement uses TRBV12-3 or TRBV12-4 and TRBJ2-1, with 7 bases aligning to TRBD1. The CDR3 totals 15 residues. V lost 2 bases and J lost 4; bases outside the gene matches: 5. The CDR3 sequence: CASSLRQGMYNEQFF. As DNA, the CDR3 is TGTGCCAGCAGTTTAAGACAGGGAATGTACAATGAGCAGTTCTTC.

The V and J genes are TRBV2 and TRBJ2-7; 10 bases are shared with TRBD2. The J segment lost 3 bases and the V segment lost 3 bases, leaving 5 bases of the junction unmatched. The CDR3 extends over 15 amino acids. CDR1 is SNHLY, CDR2 FYNNEI, per germline. The chain's CDR3 is CASSEGRLAGYEQYF. Written as DNA, the CDR3 is TGTGCCAGCAGTGAGGGGAGACTAGCGGGCTACGAGCAGTACTTC.

The chain couples TRBV11-2 to TRBJ2-7, with 8 bases aligning to TRBD2. The CDR3 totals 14 residues. V lost 4 bases, J lost 6 bases, and 8 bases stayed unmatched. CDR1 and CDR2 from the germline V gene are SGHAT and FQNNGV. CDR3 residues: CASSSLAGLPEQYF. CDR3 nucleotides: TGTGCCAGCAGCTCCTTAGCGGGACTCCCCGAGCAGTACTTC.